Each of the 13 T cell receptor beta chains below was sequenced from the same sample in a study of vaccination and CD4 T cells after COVID-19. Their recognized antigens are unknown. Treatment indicated: roughly 10-day PBMC culture with coronavirus spike peptide pools or control peptides (ViraFEST assay). Sequencing of cultured CD4+ T cell DNA used the Oncomine TCR Beta short-read assay. TCRdb called the PCR reads again in MiXCR, with one record for every CDR3 protein. Found here are 15,000 or so distinct CDR3 sequences, roughly 32% of them singletons; the top ten hold around 18%. Material: cultured CD4+ T cells from blood. The receptor source for this set is a human donor with COVID-19.

This rearrangement joins TRBV12-3 or TRBV12-4 to TRBJ2-7; D is unresolved. V lost 8 bases and J lost 1, with 12 bases in between. This CDR3 has 13 residues. The CDR3, as DNA: TGTGCCAGCGGACCCCAGGCTTCCTACGAGCAGTACTTC. Protein: CASGPQASYEQYF.

V usage is TRBV6-1 and J usage is TRBJ1-2; weak D call: TRBD1 (5 bases). The CDR3 is 13 amino acids. The germline V and J ends were trimmed by 8 bases and 4 bases, with 14 bases remaining between them. The germline CDR1 and CDR2 sequences are MNHNS and SASEGT. This CDR3 reads CASSNRYGYGYTF. The CDR3 DNA follows: TGTGCCAGCTCAAACAGGTACGGCTATGGCTACACCTTC.

The chain carries TRBV12-3 or TRBV12-4 and TRBJ1-1, with TRBD1 as a possible D gene (6 bases). V lost 6 bases and J 1 base, leaving 12 bases between the germline ends. This CDR3 has 14 residues. The CDR3 loop reads CASSTQGGNTEAFF. The CDR3 DNA sequence: TGTGCCAGCAGCACACAGGGAGGGAACACTGAAGCTTTCTTT.

In its sample, this clonotype was seen a few times. This sequence joins TRBV6-5 and TRBJ1-2; D is unclear. This CDR3 region has 19 residues. Trimming stripped 0 bases from V and 0 bases from J, with 20 bases between. Germline assignment: CDR1 MNHEY and CDR2 SVGAGI. The CDR3 reads CASSYSFGELKNSNYGYTF. CDR3 DNA sequence: TGTGCCAGCAGTTACTCTTTTGGAGAACTAAAGAATTCTAACTATGGCTACACCTTC.

V and J are TRBV28 and TRBJ2-2, with 12 positions matching TRBD2. The CDR3 spans 19 residues. CDR1 and CDR2 (germline): MDHEN, SYDVKM. The ends lost 7 bases at V and 0 bases at J; junction bases unmatched: 12. CDR3 sequence (DNA): TGTGCCAGCACTCCGGGGGGACTAGCGGGCCCCGCGAACACCGGGGAGCTGTTTTTT. It encodes CASTPGGLAGPANTGELFF.

The rearrangement joins TRBV20-1 to TRBJ2-4, with D possibly TRBD2 on 7 matching bases. V was clipped by 3 bases and J by 2 bases, with 17 bases between them. The CDR3 consists of 16 residues. Per germline, CDR1 DFQATT and CDR2 SNEGSKA (reference sequence). The CDR3 is CSASATGGASKNIQYF. The CDR3 DNA reads TGCAGTGCTAGTGCGACTGGGGGGGCTTCCAAAAACATTCAGTACTTC.

In this sample, this clonotype turned up a few times. This chain connects TRBV10-1 to TRBJ1-1; D gene uncertain. This CDR3 has 12 amino acids. Trimming left V 6 bases short and J 3 bases short, with 8 bases between. In germline, CDR1 is WNHNN, CDR2 SYGVQD (reference sequence). Written as DNA, the CDR3 is TGCGCCAGCAGCGCAGAGTACACTGAAGCTTTCTTT. Translated: CASSAEYTEAFF.

V is TRBV11-2 and J is TRBJ1-5; D is unclear. CDR3 length equals 14 residues. V lost 0 bases, J lost 4 bases, and 7 bases lay in between. Germline CDR1 reads SGHAT; CDR2 reads FQNNGV. The CDR3 DNA reads TGTGCCAGCAGCTTAGACCCCCGAAATCAGCCCCAGCATTTT. Translation: CASSLDPRNQPQHF.

The V and J genes are TRBV20-1 and TRBJ2-1; tentative D call: TRBD2 (5 bases). The CDR3 extends over 15 amino acids. The V end was cut by 0 bases, the J end by 3 bases, with 12 bases between. The germline gives CDR1 DFQATT, CDR2 SNEGSKA (reference sequence). CDR3 DNA: TGCAGTGCTAGAGATGTTTCGGGGAGCTACAATGAGCAGTTCTTC. This sequence encodes CSARDVSGSYNEQFF.

The chain uses TRBV11-3 and TRBJ2-7; 8 bases match TRBD1. Germline CDR1 reads SGHNT; CDR2 reads YENEEA. The CDR3 consists of 14 residues. V shed 4 bases and J 2 bases; nucleotides not matched to a gene: 4. CDR3 region: CASSSDRGPYEQYF. CDR3 sequence (DNA): TGTGCCAGCAGCTCAGACAGGGGTCCCTACGAGCAGTACTTC. The whole variable domain, filled in from reference TRBV11-3 and TRBJ2-7, reads EAGVVQSPRYKIIEKKQPVAFWCNPISGHNTLYWYLQNLGQGPELLIRYENEEAVDDSQLPKDRFSAERLKGVDSTLKIQPAELGDSAVYLCASSSDRGPYEQYFGPGTRLTVT.

The chain combines TRBV7-2 with TRBJ1-1; 7 bases map to TRBD1. Losses at the gene ends were 5 bases for V and 10 bases for J; bases not matched to a gene: 7. This CDR3 region has 12 residues. Germline CDR1 reads SGHTA; CDR2 reads FQGNSA. DNA of the CDR3: TGTGCCAGCAGCCTCAGGCAGGGGGTAGCTTTCTTT. It codes for CASSLRQGVAFF.

V and J are TRBV6-1 and TRBJ2-5; D is unclear. Trimming took off 5 bases at V and 4 bases at J, with 14 bases between the two ends. The CDR3 is made up of 14 amino acids. The germline V gene encodes CDR1 MNHNS and CDR2 SASEGT. CDR3: CASSNLGWGETQYF. In nucleotides, the CDR3 is TGTGCCAGCAGTAACCTAGGATGGGGAGAGACCCAGTACTTC.

This clonotype was found a few times. The chain carries TRBV20-1 and TRBJ1-1; no reliable D call. The CDR3 is made up of 14 amino acids. With 0 bases removed from V and 11 bases from J, the gap between germline ends came to 19 bases. Germline loops: CDR1 DFQATT, CDR2 SNEGSKA (reference sequence). The CDR3 DNA reads TGCAGTGCTAGAGACGTTACCCAGGTGGCTACGGCTTTCTTT. This gives the protein CSARDVTQVATAFF.